One sample yielded the 9 T cell receptor beta chains listed below, sequenced in a study of T cell repertoires in cytomegalovirus infection. TCRdb analysed the reads with MiXCR anew, one entry per CDR3 protein. The data show around 430,000 distinct CDR3 sequences, with roughly 42% seen just once and around 45% held by the top ten. These receptors' antigens are unknown. The sample here was cultured PBMCs, taken from culture after CMV antigen stimulation. The receptors stem from a human donor in good health (CMV status not recorded). Some clones in this sample may be carry-over from other donors' samples.

This clonotype was detected a few times. The rearrangement links TRBV6-8 to TRBJ2-1; TRBD1 might be the D (6 bases). CDR1 MNHGY and CDR2 SAAAGT come from the germline V gene. V lost 6 bases and J 8 bases, leaving 23 bases between the germline ends. The CDR3 runs to 16 residues. In DNA form, the CDR3 reads TGTGCCAGCAGGGGGGACACAGCAAACCAGGGAGATGAGCAGTTCTTC. This translates into CASRGDTANQGDEQFF.

The rearrangement uses TRBV28 and TRBJ1-1, with D possibly TRBD1 on 6 matching bases. Trimming stripped 5 bases from V and 11 bases from J, with 15 bases between. Germline CDR1 reads MDHEN; CDR2 reads SYDVKM. This CDR3 contains 12 residues. In DNA, the CDR3 is TGTGCCAGCAGTCCAACAGGGTTAATTGCTTTCTTT. Its protein product is CASSPTGLIAFF.

This clonotype was seen only a few times. The chain combines TRBV19 with TRBJ1-1, with 10 bases that match TRBD1. The V segment lost 6 bases and the J segment 0 bases; nucleotides outside the gene matches: 10. The CDR3 spans 17 residues. Germline V lookup: CDR1 LNHDA, CDR2 SQIVND (reference sequence). CDR3 in amino acids: CASRSDRGLLMNTEAFF. CDR3 nucleotide sequence: TGTGCCAGTAGAAGTGACAGGGGGCTACTCATGAACACTGAAGCTTTCTTT.

This clonotype was found many times. The J gene is TRBJ1-2, the V gene TRBV2; D call uncertain. V was cut by 5 bases and J by 4 bases, with 11 bases left in between. Germline V gene lookup returns CDR1 SNHLY and CDR2 FYNNEI. The CDR3 has 13 residues. The CDR3 region has the DNA TGTGCCAGCAGTAAAGACCCCCTCTATGGCTACACCTTC. Translating it yields CASSKDPLYGYTF.

This clonotype came up a few times. The chain couples TRBV7-9 to TRBJ1-6, with D perhaps matching TRBD1 (6 bases). Germline V gene sequence: CDR1 SEHNR, CDR2 FQNEAQ (reference sequence). V gave up 6 bases and J gave up 7 bases, with 10 bases separating them. The CDR3 consists of 13 residues. CDR3 DNA sequence: TGTGCCAGCAGTGGGGGCGCGAATTCACCCCTCCACTTT. Protein: CASSGGANSPLHF.

V is TRBV4-1 and J is TRBJ1-1; TRBD1 matches 7 bases. CDR1 and CDR2 from the germline V gene are MGHRA and YSYEKL. The V gene end was trimmed by 3 bases and the J gene end by 5 bases; junction bases not matched to a gene: 12. The CDR3 is made up of 16 amino acids. The CDR3 spells CASSQEGQVIWTEAFF. CDR3 nucleotide sequence: TGCGCCAGCAGCCAGGAAGGACAGGTGATTTGGACTGAAGCTTTCTTT.

J is TRBJ2-5 and V is TRBV20-1, with D unresolved. CDR3 length equals 13 residues. The V gene's germline CDR1 is DFQATT and CDR2 SNEGSKA (reference sequence). V was clipped by 6 bases and J by 0 bases, with 11 bases between them. Written as DNA, the CDR3 is TGCAGTGCGAGCAAGGGCTACCAAGAGACCCAGTACTTC. Translating it yields CSASKGYQETQYF.

The chain combines TRBV9 with TRBJ1-3, with unresolved D. The germline V gene has CDR1 SGDLS and CDR2 YYNGEE. The CDR3 runs to 12 residues. The V gene lost 3 bases and the J gene lost 4 bases, with 5 bases spanning the gap. The CDR3 sequence: CASSETGNTIYF. CDR3 DNA sequence: TGTGCCAGCAGCGAAACAGGAAACACCATATATTTT.

The chain uses TRBV30 and TRBJ2-1, with TRBD2 identical over 11 bases. The ends lost 4 bases at V and 5 bases at J; junction bases unmatched: 13. This CDR3 has 17 amino acids. Germline V gives CDR1 GTSNPN, CDR2 SVGIG (reference sequence). As DNA, the CDR3 is TGTGCCTGGATGAGGGTCAGGACTAGCGGGCTGAACAATGAGCAGTTCTTC. It is translated as CAWMRVRTSGLNNEQFF.